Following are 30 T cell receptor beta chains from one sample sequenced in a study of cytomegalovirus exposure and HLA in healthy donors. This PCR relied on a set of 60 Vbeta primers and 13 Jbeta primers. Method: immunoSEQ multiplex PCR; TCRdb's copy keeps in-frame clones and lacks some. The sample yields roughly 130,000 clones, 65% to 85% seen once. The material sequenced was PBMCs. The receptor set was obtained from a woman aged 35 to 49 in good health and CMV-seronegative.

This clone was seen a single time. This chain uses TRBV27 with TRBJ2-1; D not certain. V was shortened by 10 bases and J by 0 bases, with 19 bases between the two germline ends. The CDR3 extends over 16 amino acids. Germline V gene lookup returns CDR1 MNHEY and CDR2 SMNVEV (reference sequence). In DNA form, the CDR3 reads TGTGCCACCGCCACGGATACTTCTAGCTCCTACAATGAGCAGTTCTTC. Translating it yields CATATDTSSSYNEQFF.

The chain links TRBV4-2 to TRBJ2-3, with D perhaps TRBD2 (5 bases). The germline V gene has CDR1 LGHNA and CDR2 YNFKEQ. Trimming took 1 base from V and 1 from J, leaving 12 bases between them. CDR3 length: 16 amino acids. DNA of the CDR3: TGTGCCAGCAGCCAAGTTGGGCTAGCCGGCACAGATACGCAGTATTTT. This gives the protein CASSQVGLAGTDTQYF.

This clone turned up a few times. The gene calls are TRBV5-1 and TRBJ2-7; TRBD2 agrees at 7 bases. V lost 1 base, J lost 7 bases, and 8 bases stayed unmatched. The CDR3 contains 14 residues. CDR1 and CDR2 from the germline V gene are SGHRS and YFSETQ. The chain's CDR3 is CASSLWGGLREQYF. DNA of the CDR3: TGCGCCAGCAGCTTGTGGGGGGGGTTGAGGGAGCAGTACTTC. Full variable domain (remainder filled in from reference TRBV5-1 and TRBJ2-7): KAGVTQTPRYLIKTRGQQVTLSCSPISGHRSVSWYQQTPGQGLQFLFEYFSETQRNKGNFPGRFSGRQFSNSRSEMNVSTLELGDSALYLCASSLWGGLREQYFGPGTRLTVT.

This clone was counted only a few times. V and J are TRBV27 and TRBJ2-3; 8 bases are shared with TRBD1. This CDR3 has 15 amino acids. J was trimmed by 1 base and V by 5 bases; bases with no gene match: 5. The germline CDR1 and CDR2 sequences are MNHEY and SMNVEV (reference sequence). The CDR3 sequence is CASSKSGGGTDTQYF. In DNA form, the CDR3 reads TGTGCCAGCAGTAAGTCAGGGGGCGGCACAGATACGCAGTATTTT.

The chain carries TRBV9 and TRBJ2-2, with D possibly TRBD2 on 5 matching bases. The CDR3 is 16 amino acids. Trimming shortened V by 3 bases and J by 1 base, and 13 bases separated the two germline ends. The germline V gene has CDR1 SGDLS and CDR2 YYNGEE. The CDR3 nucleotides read TGTGCCAGCAGCGCCCCCCGGGGTGGGAACACCGGGGAGCTGTTTTTT. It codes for CASSAPRGGNTGELFF.

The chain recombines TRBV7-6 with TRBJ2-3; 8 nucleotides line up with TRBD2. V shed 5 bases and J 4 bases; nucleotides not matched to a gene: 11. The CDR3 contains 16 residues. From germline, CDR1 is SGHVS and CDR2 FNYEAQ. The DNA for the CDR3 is TGTGCCAGCAGCCGACAGTTCGGGGGGGATGCAGATACGCAGTATTTT. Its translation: CASSRQFGGDADTQYF.

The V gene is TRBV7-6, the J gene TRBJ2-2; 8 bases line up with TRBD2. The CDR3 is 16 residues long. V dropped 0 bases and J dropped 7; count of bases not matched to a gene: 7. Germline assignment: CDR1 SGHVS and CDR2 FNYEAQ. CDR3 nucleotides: TGTGCCAGCAGCTTAGCCCAACGGGGGGGAATCGGGGAGCTGTTTTTT. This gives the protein CASSLAQRGGIGELFF.

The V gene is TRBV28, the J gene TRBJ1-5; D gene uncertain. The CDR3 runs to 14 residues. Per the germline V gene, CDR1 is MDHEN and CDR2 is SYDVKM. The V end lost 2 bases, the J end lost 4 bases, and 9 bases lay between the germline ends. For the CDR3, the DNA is TGTGCCAGCAGTTTAAACAGCAAGAATCAGCCCCAGCATTTT. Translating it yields CASSLNSKNQPQHF. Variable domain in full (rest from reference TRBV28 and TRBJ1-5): DVKVTQSSRYLVKRTGEKVFLECVQDMDHENMFWYRQDPGLGLRLIYFSYDVKMKEKGDIPEGYSVSREKKERFSLILESASTNQTSMYLCASSLNSKNQPQHFGDGTRLSIL.

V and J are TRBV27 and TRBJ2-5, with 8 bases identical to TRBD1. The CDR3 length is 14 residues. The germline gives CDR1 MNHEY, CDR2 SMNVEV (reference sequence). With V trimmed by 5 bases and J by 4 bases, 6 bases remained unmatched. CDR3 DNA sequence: TGTGCCAGCAGTAGGACAGGGCTAGGAGAGACCCAGTACTTC. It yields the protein CASSRTGLGETQYF.

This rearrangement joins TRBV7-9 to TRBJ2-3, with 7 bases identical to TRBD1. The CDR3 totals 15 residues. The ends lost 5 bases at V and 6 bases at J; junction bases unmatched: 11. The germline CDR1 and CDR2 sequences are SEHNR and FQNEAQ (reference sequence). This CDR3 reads CASSPRRTGEDTQYF. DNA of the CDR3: TGTGCCAGCAGCCCCCGCCGGACAGGAGAGGATACGCAGTATTTT.

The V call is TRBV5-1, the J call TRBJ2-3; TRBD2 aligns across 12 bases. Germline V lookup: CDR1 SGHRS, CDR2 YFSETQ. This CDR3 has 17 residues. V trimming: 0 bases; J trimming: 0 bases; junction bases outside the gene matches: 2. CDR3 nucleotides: TGCGCCAGCAGCTTGGGGGGGACTAGCGGGAGCACAGATACGCAGTATTTT. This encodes CASSLGGTSGSTDTQYF. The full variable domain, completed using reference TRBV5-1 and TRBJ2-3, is KAGVTQTPRYLIKTRGQQVTLSCSPISGHRSVSWYQQTPGQGLQFLFEYFSETQRNKGNFPGRFSGRQFSNSRSEMNVSTLELGDSALYLCASSLGGTSGSTDTQYFGPGTRLTVL.

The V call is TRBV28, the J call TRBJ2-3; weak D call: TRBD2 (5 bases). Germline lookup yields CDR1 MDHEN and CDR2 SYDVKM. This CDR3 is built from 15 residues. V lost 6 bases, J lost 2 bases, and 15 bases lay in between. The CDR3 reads CASSIASHYTDTQYF. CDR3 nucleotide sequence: TGTGCCAGCAGCATAGCGTCCCATTACACAGATACGCAGTATTTT.

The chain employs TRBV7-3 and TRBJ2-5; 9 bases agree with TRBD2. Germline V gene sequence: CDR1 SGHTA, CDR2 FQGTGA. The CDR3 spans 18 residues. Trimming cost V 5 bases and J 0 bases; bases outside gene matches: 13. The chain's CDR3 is CASSRFSGLAQDQETQYF. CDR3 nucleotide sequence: TGTGCCAGCAGCCGATTTTCAGGACTAGCGCAAGACCAAGAGACCCAGTACTTC.

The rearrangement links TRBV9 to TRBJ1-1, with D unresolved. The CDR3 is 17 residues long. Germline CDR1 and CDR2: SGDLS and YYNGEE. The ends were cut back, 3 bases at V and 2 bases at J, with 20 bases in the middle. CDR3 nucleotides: TGTGCCAGCAGCGCTCACTCCCTGAGGTCCCAAAACACTGAAGCTTTCTTT. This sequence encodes CASSAHSLRSQNTEAFF. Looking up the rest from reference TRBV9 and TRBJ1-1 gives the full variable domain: DSGVTQTPKHLITATGQRVTLRCSPRSGDLSVYWYQQSLDQGLQFLIQYYNGEERAKGNILERFSAQQFPDLHSELNLSSLELGDSALYFCASSAHSLRSQNTEAFFGQGTRLTVV.

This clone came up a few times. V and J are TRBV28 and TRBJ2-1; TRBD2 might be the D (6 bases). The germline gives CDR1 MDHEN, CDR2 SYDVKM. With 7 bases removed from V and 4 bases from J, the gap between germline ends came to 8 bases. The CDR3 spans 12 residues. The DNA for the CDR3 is TGTGCCAGCACCCGGGGGTACAATGAGCAGTTCTTC. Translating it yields CASTRGYNEQFF.

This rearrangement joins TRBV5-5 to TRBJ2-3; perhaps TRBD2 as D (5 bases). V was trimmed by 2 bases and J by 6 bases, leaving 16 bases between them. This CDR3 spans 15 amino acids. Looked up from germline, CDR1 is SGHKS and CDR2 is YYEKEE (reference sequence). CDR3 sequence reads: CASSFLLVLPDTQYF. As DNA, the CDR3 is TGTGCCAGCAGCTTCCTACTAGTATTACCCGATACGCAGTATTTT.

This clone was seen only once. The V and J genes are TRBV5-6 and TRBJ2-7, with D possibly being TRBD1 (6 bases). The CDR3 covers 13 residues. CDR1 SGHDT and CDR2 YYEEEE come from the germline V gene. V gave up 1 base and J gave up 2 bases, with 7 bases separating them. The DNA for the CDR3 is TGTGCCAGCAGCTTGCCAGGGGCCTACGAGCAGTACTTC. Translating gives CASSLPGAYEQYF.

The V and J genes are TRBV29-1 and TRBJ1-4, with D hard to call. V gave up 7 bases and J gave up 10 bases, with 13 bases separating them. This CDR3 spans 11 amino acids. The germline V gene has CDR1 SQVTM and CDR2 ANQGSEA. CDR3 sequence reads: CSATGQGKLFF. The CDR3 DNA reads TGCAGCGCCACGGGTCAAGGAAAACTGTTTTTT.

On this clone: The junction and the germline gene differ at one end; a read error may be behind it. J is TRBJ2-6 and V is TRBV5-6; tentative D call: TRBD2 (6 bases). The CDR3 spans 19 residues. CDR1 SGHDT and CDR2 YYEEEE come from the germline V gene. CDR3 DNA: TGTGCCAGCAGCTTGGTGGGGCGGGGCCGCACATCTGGGGCCAACGGCCTGACTTTC. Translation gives CASSLVGRGRTSGANGLTF.

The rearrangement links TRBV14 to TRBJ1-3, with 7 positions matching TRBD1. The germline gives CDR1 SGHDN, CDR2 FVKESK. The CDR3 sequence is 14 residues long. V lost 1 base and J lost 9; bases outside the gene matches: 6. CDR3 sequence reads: CASSQGQGLGTIYF. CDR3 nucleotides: TGTGCCAGCAGCCAAGGACAGGGCCTTGGCACCATATATTTT.

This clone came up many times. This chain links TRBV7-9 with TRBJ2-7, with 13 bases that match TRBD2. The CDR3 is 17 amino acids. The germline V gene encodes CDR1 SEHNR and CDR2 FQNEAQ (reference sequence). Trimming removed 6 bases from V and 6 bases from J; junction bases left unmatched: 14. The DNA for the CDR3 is TGTGCCAGCAGTCGTTCCGGGACTAGCGGGACTAGGGCCGAGCAGTACTTC. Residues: CASSRSGTSGTRAEQYF.

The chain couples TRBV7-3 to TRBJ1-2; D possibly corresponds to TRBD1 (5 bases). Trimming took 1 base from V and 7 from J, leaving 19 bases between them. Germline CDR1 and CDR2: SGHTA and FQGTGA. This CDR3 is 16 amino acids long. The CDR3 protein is CASSLKSGGRDFGYTF. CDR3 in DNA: TGTGCCAGCAGCTTAAAGTCGGGGGGAAGGGACTTTGGCTACACCTTC.

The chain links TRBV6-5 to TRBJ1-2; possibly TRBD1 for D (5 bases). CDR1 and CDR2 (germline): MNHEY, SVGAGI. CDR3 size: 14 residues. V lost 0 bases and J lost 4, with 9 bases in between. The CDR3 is CASSYSGQIYGYTF. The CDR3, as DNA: TGTGCCAGCAGTTACTCGGGGCAAATCTATGGCTACACCTTC.

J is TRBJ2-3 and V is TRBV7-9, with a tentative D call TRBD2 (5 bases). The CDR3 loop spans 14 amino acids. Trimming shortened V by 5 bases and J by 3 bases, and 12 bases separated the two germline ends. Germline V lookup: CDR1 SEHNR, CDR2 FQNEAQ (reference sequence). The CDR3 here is CASSPTGITDTQYF. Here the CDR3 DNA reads TGTGCCAGCAGCCCAACGGGGATAACAGATACGCAGTATTTT. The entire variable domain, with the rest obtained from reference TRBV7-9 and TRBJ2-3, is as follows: DTGVSQNPRHKITKRGQNVTFRCDPISEHNRLYWYRQTLGQGPEFLTYFQNEAQLEKSRLLSDRFSAERPKGSFSTLEIQRTEQGDSAMYLCASSPTGITDTQYFGPGTRLTVL.

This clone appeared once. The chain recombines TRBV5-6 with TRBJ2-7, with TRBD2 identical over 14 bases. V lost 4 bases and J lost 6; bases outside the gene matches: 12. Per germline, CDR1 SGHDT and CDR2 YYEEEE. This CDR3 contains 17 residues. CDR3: CASSLGLAGDEAGEQYF. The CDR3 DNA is TGTGCCAGCAGCCTGGGACTAGCGGGAGATGAAGCTGGCGAGCAGTACTTC.

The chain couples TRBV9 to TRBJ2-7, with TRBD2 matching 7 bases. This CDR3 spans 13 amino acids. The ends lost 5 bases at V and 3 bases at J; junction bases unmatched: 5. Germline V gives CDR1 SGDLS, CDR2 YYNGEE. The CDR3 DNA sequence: TGTGCCAGCAGGCCACCGGGAGGCTACGAGCAGTACTTC. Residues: CASRPPGGYEQYF.

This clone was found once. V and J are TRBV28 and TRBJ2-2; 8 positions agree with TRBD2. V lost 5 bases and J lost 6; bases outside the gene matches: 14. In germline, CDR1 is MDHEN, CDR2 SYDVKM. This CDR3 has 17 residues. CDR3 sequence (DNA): TGTGCCAGCAGTATAGCGGGACGAGCCAAGGGGGCCGGGGAGCTGTTTTTT. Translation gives CASSIAGRAKGAGELFF.

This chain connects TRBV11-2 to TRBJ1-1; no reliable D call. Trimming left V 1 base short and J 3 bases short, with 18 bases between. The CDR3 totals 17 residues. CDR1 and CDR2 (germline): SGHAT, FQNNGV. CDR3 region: CASSLAPDGFMDTEAFF. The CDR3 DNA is TGTGCCAGCAGCTTAGCTCCCGACGGGTTCATGGACACTGAAGCTTTCTTT.

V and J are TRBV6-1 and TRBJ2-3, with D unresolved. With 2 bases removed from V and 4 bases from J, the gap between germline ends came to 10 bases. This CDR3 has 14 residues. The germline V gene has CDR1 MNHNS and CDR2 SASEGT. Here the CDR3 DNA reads TGTGCCAGCAGTGAAACCTACCAGGCAGATACGCAGTATTTT. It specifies CASSETYQADTQYF.

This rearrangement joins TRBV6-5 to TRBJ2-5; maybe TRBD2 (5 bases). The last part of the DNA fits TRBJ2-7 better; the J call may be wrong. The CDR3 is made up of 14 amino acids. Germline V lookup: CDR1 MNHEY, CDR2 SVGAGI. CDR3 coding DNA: TGTGCCAGCACTAAGGACGGGAATCCCTACGAGCAGTACTTC. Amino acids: CASTKDGNPYEQYF.